The rows below give T cell receptor beta chains drawn from one sample of a study of shared clonotypes between healthy human individuals. Measured with immunoSEQ multiplex PCR; TCRdb has only the in-frame clones, and not every one. The sample shows 750,000 to 1,000,000 clones, 80% to 95% of them seen only once. Sequencing used naive CD8+ T cells sorted from blood. The source of these receptors is a man younger than 40 in good health. The CDR3 runs from the conserved cysteine through the conserved F or W. The order of the fields is CDR3 protein, CDR3 DNA, D gene, J gene, clone size, V gene. The D gene is left open where the match is weak. Some rows have no size entry. The others give once, few or many, or a class for an expanded clone.

CDR3 protein: CASSTPPRSNQPQHF
CDR3 DNA: TGCGCCAGCAGCACCCCGCCGAGGAGTAATCAGCCCCAGCATTTT
D gene: -
J gene: TRBJ1-5
clone size: -
V gene: TRBV5-1

CDR3 protein: CASSLDSTDSYEQYF
CDR3 DNA: TGTGCCAGCAGCTTGGATTCGACAGACTCCTACGAGCAGTACTTC
D gene: -
J gene: TRBJ2-7
clone size: -
V gene: TRBV5-8

CDR3 protein: CASSLAGAGEQYF
CDR3 DNA: TGTGCCAGCAGCCTGGCAGGGGCGGGGGAGCAGTACTTC
D gene: -
J gene: TRBJ2-7
clone size: -
V gene: TRBV7-8

CDR3 protein: CASSPESQGYEQYF
CDR3 DNA: TGTGCCAGCAGCCCCGAAAGTCAGGGGTACGAGCAGTACTTC
D gene: -
J gene: TRBJ2-7
clone size: -
V gene: TRBV9

CDR3 protein: CASSVEGITTSTDTQYF
CDR3 DNA: TGTGCCAGCAGCGTAGAGGGGATCACAACTAGCACAGATACGCAGTATTTT
D gene: -
J gene: TRBJ2-3
clone size: -
V gene: TRBV9

CDR3 protein: CASSLVSPGSGQPQHF
CDR3 DNA: TGTGCCAGCAGTTTAGTTTCTCCAGGGTCGGGTCAGCCCCAGCATTTT
D gene: -
J gene: TRBJ1-5
clone size: -
V gene: TRBV27

CDR3 protein: CASSYSRAGSYEQYF
CDR3 DNA: TGTGCCAGCAGTTATTCTCGGGCAGGCTCCTACGAGCAGTACTTC
D gene: -
J gene: TRBJ2-7
clone size: -
V gene: TRBV27

CDR3 protein: CASSVGAGVFNEQFF
CDR3 DNA: TGTGCCAGCAGCGTAGGGGCGGGAGTGTTCAATGAGCAGTTCTTC
D gene: TRBD2
J gene: TRBJ2-1
clone size: once
V gene: TRBV9

CDR3 protein: CASSEFRTGNYGYTF
CDR3 DNA: TGCGCCAGCAGTGAGTTTAGGACAGGGAACTATGGCTACACCTTC
D gene: TRBD1
J gene: TRBJ1-2
clone size: -
V gene: TRBV10-2

CDR3 protein: CASSQAGTSIGSGELFF
CDR3 DNA: TGTGCCAGCAGTCAAGCCGGGACTAGCATCGGATCCGGGGAGCTGTTTTTT
D gene: TRBD2
J gene: TRBJ2-2
clone size: -
V gene: TRBV28

CDR3 protein: CATSRAGANVLTF
CDR3 DNA: TGTGCCACCAGCAGAGCCGGGGCCAACGTCCTGACTTTC
D gene: -
J gene: TRBJ2-6
clone size: -
V gene: TRBV15

CDR3 protein: CASSLRAGGNEQFF
CDR3 DNA: TGTGCCAGCAGTTTAAGGGCCGGGGGGAATGAGCAGTTCTTC
D gene: TRBD2
J gene: TRBJ2-1
clone size: -
V gene: TRBV27

CDR3 protein: CASSPSPGLFTTYEQYF
CDR3 DNA: TGTGCCAGCAGCCCTTCCCCCGGGCTTTTTACTACTTACGAGCAGTACTTC
D gene: -
J gene: TRBJ2-7
clone size: -
V gene: TRBV7-9

CDR3 protein: CASSSPRTTGELFF
CDR3 DNA: TGCGCCAGCAGCTCCCCACGGACCACCGGGGAGCTGTTTTTT
D gene: -
J gene: TRBJ2-2
clone size: -
V gene: TRBV5-1

CDR3 protein: CASSLPRGGQNIQYF
CDR3 DNA: TGTGCCAGCAGCTTACCGAGGGGCGGACAAAACATTCAGTACTTC
D gene: -
J gene: TRBJ2-4
clone size: -
V gene: TRBV7-9

CDR3 protein: CASQKQRQLNQPQHF
CDR3 DNA: TGTGCCAGCCAGAAACAAAGACAGCTCAATCAGCCCCAGCATTTT
D gene: -
J gene: TRBJ1-5
clone size: -
V gene: TRBV2

CDR3 protein: CASSEAVAGRSNQPQHF
CDR3 DNA: TGTGCCAGCAGTGAAGCGGTCGCAGGGCGAAGCAATCAGCCCCAGCATTTT
D gene: -
J gene: TRBJ1-5
clone size: -
V gene: TRBV6-1

CDR3 protein: CASSLRDSIGELFF
CDR3 DNA: TGTGCCAGCAGCTTGAGGGACAGCATCGGGGAGCTGTTTTTT
D gene: TRBD1
J gene: TRBJ2-2
clone size: -
V gene: TRBV11-2

CDR3 protein: CASRGFEQYF
CDR3 DNA: TGTGCCAGCAGGGGCTTCGAGCAGTACTTC
D gene: -
J gene: TRBJ2-7
clone size: once
V gene: TRBV2

CDR3 protein: CASSPPRQVMAYEQYF
CDR3 DNA: TGTGCCAGCAGCCCTCCTCGACAGGTAATGGCCTACGAGCAGTACTTC
D gene: -
J gene: TRBJ2-7
clone size: -
V gene: TRBV5-6

CDR3 protein: CASSLAPNTEAFF
CDR3 DNA: TGTGCCAGCAGTTTGGCTCCCAACACTGAAGCTTTCTTT
D gene: -
J gene: TRBJ1-1
clone size: -
V gene: TRBV28

CDR3 protein: CASSTVGLGANEQFF
CDR3 DNA: TGTGCCAGTAGTACCGTCGGGTTGGGGGCCAATGAGCAGTTCTTC
D gene: -
J gene: TRBJ2-1
clone size: -
V gene: TRBV19

CDR3 protein: CASSSLQGSGANVLTF
CDR3 DNA: TGTGCCAGCAGCTCCCTCCAGGGGTCTGGGGCCAACGTCCTGACTTTC
D gene: -
J gene: TRBJ2-6
clone size: -
V gene: TRBV7-9

CDR3 protein: CASSPGPASYGYTF
CDR3 DNA: TGTGCCAGCAGCCCAGGGCCAGCTTCCTATGGCTACACCTTC
D gene: -
J gene: TRBJ1-2
clone size: -
V gene: TRBV13

CDR3 protein: CASSYGSPSGNEQFF
CDR3 DNA: TGTGCCAGCAGTTACGGTTCCCCCTCGGGCAATGAGCAGTTCTTC
D gene: -
J gene: TRBJ2-1
clone size: -
V gene: TRBV6-6

CDR3 protein: CASSAGTGSNQPQHF
CDR3 DNA: TGTGCCAGCAGTGCGGGGACAGGTAGCAATCAGCCCCAGCATTTT
D gene: TRBD1
J gene: TRBJ1-5
clone size: -
V gene: TRBV6-1

CDR3 protein: CASSQGTGCEKLFF
CDR3 DNA: TGCGCCAGCAGTCAGGGGACAGGTTGTGAAAAACTGTTTTTT
D gene: TRBD1
J gene: TRBJ1-4
clone size: -
V gene: TRBV23-1

CDR3 protein: CATHDASSGNTIYF
CDR3 DNA: TGTGCCACCCACGACGCGAGCTCTGGAAACACCATATATTTT
D gene: -
J gene: TRBJ1-3
clone size: -
V gene: TRBV25-1

CDR3 protein: CASQDGGSSEQFF
CDR3 DNA: TGCGCCAGTCAAGATGGCGGGAGCTCTGAGCAGTTCTTC
D gene: TRBD2
J gene: TRBJ2-1
clone size: -
V gene: TRBV4-3

CDR3 protein: CASSVTYEQYF
CDR3 DNA: TGTGCCAGCAGCGTTACCTACGAGCAGTACTTC
D gene: -
J gene: TRBJ2-7
clone size: -
V gene: TRBV7-2

CDR3 protein: CASSFDRTYEQYF
CDR3 DNA: TGTGCCAGCAGTTTTGACAGAACCTACGAGCAGTACTTC
D gene: -
J gene: TRBJ2-7
clone size: -
V gene: TRBV28

CDR3 protein: CASSLRDRGQHEQYF
CDR3 DNA: TGTGCCAGCAGCCTCCGGGACAGGGGGCAGCACGAGCAGTACTTC
D gene: TRBD1
J gene: TRBJ2-7
clone size: -
V gene: TRBV7-9

CDR3 protein: CASSEGTGGQSEQYF
CDR3 DNA: TGTGCCAGCAGTGAAGGGACAGGGGGCCAGTCCGAGCAGTACTTC
D gene: TRBD1
J gene: TRBJ2-7
clone size: -
V gene: TRBV2

CDR3 protein: CASSQDAGRVSSYNEQFF
CDR3 DNA: TGCGCCAGCAGCCAAGATGCGGGTCGGGTCAGCTCCTACAATGAGCAGTTCTTC
D gene: -
J gene: TRBJ2-1
clone size: once
V gene: TRBV4-3

CDR3 protein: CASSEDREAFF
CDR3 DNA: TGTGCCTCCAGCGAAGACAGAGAAGCTTTCTTT
D gene: -
J gene: TRBJ1-1
clone size: -
V gene: TRBV7-9

CDR3 protein: CSVVADSYEQYF
CDR3 DNA: TGCAGCGTTGTTGCAGATTCCTACGAGCAGTACTTC
D gene: -
J gene: TRBJ2-7
clone size: -
V gene: TRBV29-1

CDR3 protein: CASSLHGLKREGRETQYF
CDR3 DNA: TGTGCCAGCAGCTTACATGGATTAAAGCGGGAGGGGAGGGAGACCCAGTACTTC
D gene: TRBD2
J gene: TRBJ2-5
clone size: -
V gene: TRBV11-2

CDR3 protein: CSVHRGGEQYF
CDR3 DNA: TGCAGCGTACACAGGGGTGGTGAGCAGTACTTC
D gene: TRBD1
J gene: TRBJ2-7
clone size: -
V gene: TRBV29-1

CDR3 protein: CASSLELAGGTDTQYF
CDR3 DNA: TGTGCCAGCAGCTTAGAATTAGCGGGAGGGACAGATACGCAGTATTTT
D gene: TRBD2
J gene: TRBJ2-3
clone size: -
V gene: TRBV11-2

CDR3 protein: CASSIHPLYEQYF
CDR3 DNA: TGTGCCAGCAGTATCCATCCCCTCTACGAGCAGTACTTC
D gene: -
J gene: TRBJ2-7
clone size: -
V gene: TRBV27

CDR3 protein: CASSGREGNTRTDTQYF
CDR3 DNA: TGTGCCAGCAGTGGACGGGAGGGTAACACGAGAACAGATACGCAGTATTTT
D gene: TRBD2
J gene: TRBJ2-3
clone size: once
V gene: TRBV27

CDR3 protein: CASSPEAGYSYNEQFF
CDR3 DNA: TGTGCCAGCAGTCCTGAGGCGGGGTACTCCTACAATGAGCAGTTCTTC
D gene: -
J gene: TRBJ2-1
clone size: -
V gene: TRBV27

CDR3 protein: CASSPPRGSYEQYF
CDR3 DNA: TGTGCCAGCAGCCCCCCGCGGGGGTCCTACGAGCAGTACTTC
D gene: TRBD2
J gene: TRBJ2-7
clone size: -
V gene: TRBV7-9

CDR3 protein: CASHRTSGYEQYF
CDR3 DNA: TGTGCCAGCCATAGGACTAGCGGTTACGAGCAGTACTTC
D gene: TRBD2
J gene: TRBJ2-7
clone size: -
V gene: TRBV11-2

CDR3 protein: CASTPAGMGTEAFF
CDR3 DNA: TGTGCCAGCACCCCCGCAGGGATGGGCACTGAAGCTTTCTTT
D gene: -
J gene: TRBJ1-1
clone size: -
V gene: TRBV28